These 7 T cell receptor beta chains were sequenced from one sample in a study of spatial heterogeneity in lung cancer. As for time point: sample taken at primary tumor resection. From tumor, nontumor lung or frozen PBMC, whole RNA was taken unsorted for sequencing. A single record per CDR3 protein comes from TCRdb applying MiXCR to the 5' RACE reads. This table has about 75,000 distinct CDR3 sequences, less than 15% appearing once. This material consisted of PBMCs, taken at surgery. The receptors derive from a male donor with early-stage non-small cell lung cancer.

This clonotype was seen many times. The V call is TRBV12-3 or TRBV12-4, the J call TRBJ1-1; D is ambiguous. Between the trimmed V and J ends, which lost 3 bases and 10 bases, there was a span of 15 bases. CDR3 length: 13 amino acids. The DNA of the CDR3 is TGTGCCAGCAGTTTCTTGATAGGGATCGCAGCTTTCTTT. This translates into CASSFLIGIAAFF.

This clonotype has ten or more counts. The chain combines TRBV29-1 with TRBJ1-1; the D gene is possibly TRBD1 (6 bases). V dropped 6 bases and J dropped 3 bases, with 11 bases sitting between them. Germline loops: CDR1 SQVTM, CDR2 ANQGSEA. This CDR3 has 12 amino acids. The CDR3 coding sequence is TGCAGCGTCGCCACAGGGTACACTGAAGCTTTCTTT. Protein product: CSVATGYTEAFF.

This clonotype has a count of ten or more. The chain uses TRBV10-3 and TRBJ2-5; D is undetermined. The V and J ends lost 0 bases and 0 bases respectively, with 2 bases between them. CDR1 is ENHRY and CDR2 is SYGVKD in the germline V gene. The CDR3 totals 13 residues. Here the CDR3 reads CAISESNQETQYF. As DNA, the CDR3 is TGTGCCATCAGTGAGTCCAACCAAGAGACCCAGTACTTC.

In this sample, this clonotype turned up many times. This chain links TRBV13 with TRBJ2-2, with D tentatively TRBD2 (5 bases). V shed 1 base and J shed 6 bases, with 9 bases lying between them. Germline V CDR1 and CDR2: PRHDT, FYEKMQ (reference sequence). The length of the CDR3 is 14 residues. DNA of the CDR3: TGTGCCAGCAGCTTAGTGCACGGGGCCGGGGAGCTGTTTTTT. Amino acids: CASSLVHGAGELFF.

This clonotype showed up just a few times. The J gene is TRBJ1-2, the V gene TRBV28; TRBD1 is a possible D gene (5 bases). Trimming removed 4 bases at V and 5 bases at J, with 11 bases between. The CDR3 is 13 residues long. Germline V gene data show CDR1 as MDHEN and CDR2 as SYDVKM. The CDR3 bases are TGTGCCAGCAGTTCAAGGGACGGATATGGCTACACCTTC. The encoded protein is CASSSRDGYGYTF.

This clonotype was seen ten or more times. The V gene is TRBV7-6, the J gene TRBJ2-1; the match to TRBD2 covers 9 bases. From germline, CDR1 is SGHVS and CDR2 FNYEAQ. This CDR3 is 15 amino acids long. J lost 3 bases, V lost 1 base, and 1 base had no gene match. CDR3 protein: CASSLVLAGYNEQFF. The CDR3 DNA reads as TGTGCCAGCAGCTTAGTACTAGCGGGCTACAATGAGCAGTTCTTC.

This clonotype was counted ten times or more. The J gene is TRBJ1-3, the V gene TRBV20-1, with D uncertain. V lost 1 base, J lost 4 bases, and 8 bases lay in between. The CDR3 is made up of 13 amino acids. The germline CDR1 and CDR2 sequences are DFQATT and SNEGSKA (reference sequence). The CDR3 protein is CSARVLGGNTIYF. CDR3 in DNA: TGCAGTGCTAGAGTTCTAGGGGGAAACACCATATATTTT.